This T cell receptor beta chain originates from a study of cytomegalovirus exposure and HLA in healthy donors. 60 Vbeta and 13 Jbeta primers were used in PCR. Repertoires were generated with immunoSEQ multiplex PCR, while TCRdb's copy carries only in-frame clones and drops some. The sample lists 130,000 to 150,000 clones; approximately 80% were seen once. CDR1 and CDR2 from the germline V gene are LGHNA and YSLEER. V dropped 0 bases and J dropped 3 bases, with 13 bases sitting between them. The CDR3 has 16 amino acids. As concerns this clone: Antigen unknown.

Study-wide points: Researchers left out some V segments, among them TRBV6-2 and TRBV6-3, as indistinguishable.

The sequence was obtained from a woman aged 55-69 years in good health and CMV-seropositive. V and J are TRBV4-3 and TRBJ2-3; TRBD1 might be the D (6 bases). Sequenced sample: PBMCs. CDR3 amino acids: CASSQDQRQETDTQYF. The DNA of the CDR3 is TGCGCCAGCAGCCAAGATCAGAGACAGGAAACAGATACGCAGTATTTT.